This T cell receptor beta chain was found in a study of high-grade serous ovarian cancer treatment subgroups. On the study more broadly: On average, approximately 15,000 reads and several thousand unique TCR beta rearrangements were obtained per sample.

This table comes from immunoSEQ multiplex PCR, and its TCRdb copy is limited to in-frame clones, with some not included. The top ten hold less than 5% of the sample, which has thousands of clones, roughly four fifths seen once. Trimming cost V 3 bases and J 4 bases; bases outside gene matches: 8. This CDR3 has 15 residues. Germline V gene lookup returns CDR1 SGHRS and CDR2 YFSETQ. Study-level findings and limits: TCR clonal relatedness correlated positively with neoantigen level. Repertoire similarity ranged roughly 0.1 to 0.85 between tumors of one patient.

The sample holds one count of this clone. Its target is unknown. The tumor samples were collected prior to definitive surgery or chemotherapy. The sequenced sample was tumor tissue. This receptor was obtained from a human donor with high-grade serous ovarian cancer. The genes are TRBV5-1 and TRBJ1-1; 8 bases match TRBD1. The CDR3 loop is CASSSQGAGGTEAFF. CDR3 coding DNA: TGCGCCAGCAGCTCGCAGGGGGCGGGCGGCACTGAAGCTTTCTTT.